This T cell receptor (beta chain) was profiled in a study of cytomegalovirus exposure and HLA in healthy donors. At the level of the study: Unique TCRs numbering about 87 million, obtained from HLA-typed donors, made up an early data release. Study-wide findings and caveats: Later on, analysis showed that most CMV-associated TCR beta chains appeared to be HLA-restricted.

A single count supports this clone. Antigen: not known. 60 Vbeta and 13 Jbeta primers were used in PCR. Data came from immunoSEQ multiplex PCR; TCRdb stores just in-frame clones and leaves some out. Of approximately 100,000 clones in the sample, 76% were seen once. The V gene end was trimmed by 0 bases and the J gene end by 5 bases; junction bases not matched to a gene: 8. This CDR3 region has 18 residues. The germline gives CDR1 SGDLS, CDR2 YYNGEE. This clonotype was obtained from a man in his forties in good health and CMV-seronegative. The specimen was PBMCs. V usage is TRBV9 and J usage is TRBJ2-3; TRBD2 agrees at 14 bases. The CDR3 spells CASSVAATSGGAIDTQYF. CDR3 DNA: TGTGCCAGCAGCGTAGCCGCGACTAGCGGGGGGGCGATAGATACGCAGTATTTT.